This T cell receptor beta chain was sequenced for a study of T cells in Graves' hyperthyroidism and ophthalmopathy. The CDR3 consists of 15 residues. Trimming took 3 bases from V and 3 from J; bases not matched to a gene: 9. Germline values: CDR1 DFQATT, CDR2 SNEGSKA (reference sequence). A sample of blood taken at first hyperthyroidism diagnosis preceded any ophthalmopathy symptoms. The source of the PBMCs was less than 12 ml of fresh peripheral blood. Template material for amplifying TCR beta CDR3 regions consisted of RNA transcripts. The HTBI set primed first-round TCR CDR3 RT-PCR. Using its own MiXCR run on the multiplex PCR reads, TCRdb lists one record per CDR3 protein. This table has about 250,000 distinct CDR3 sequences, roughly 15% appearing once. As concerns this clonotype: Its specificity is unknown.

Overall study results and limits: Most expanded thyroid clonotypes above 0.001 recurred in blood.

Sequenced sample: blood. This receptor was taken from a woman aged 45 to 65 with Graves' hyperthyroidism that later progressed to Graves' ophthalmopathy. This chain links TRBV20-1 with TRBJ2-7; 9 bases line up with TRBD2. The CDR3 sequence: CSARDLWREGYEQYF. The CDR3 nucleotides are TGCAGTGCTAGGGATCTGTGGCGGGAGGGCTACGAGCAGTACTTC.